The clone carrying this T cell receptor beta chain appeared a single time. Its target is unknown. The sample comes from a study of cytotoxic CD8 clonotypes in ibrutinib-treated CLL. Study as a whole: Each sample contained, on average, about 250,000 productive templates and 94,082 productive rearrangements.

Whole-study findings and limits: Clonotypes that were public were uncommon, and they contracted or stayed stable on treatment.

TCR beta library input comprised roughly 2.2 micrograms of genomic DNA from cryopreserved PBMCs. Clones were sequenced by immunoSEQ multiplex PCR, and TCRdb holds only the in-frame ones, with some missing. The repertoire consists of about 130,000 clones, with approximately 81% occurring once and the leading ten covering 3.3%. The V and J ends lost 0 bases and 5 bases respectively, with 7 bases between them. CDR1 is SGHRS, CDR2 YFSETQ, per germline. CDR3 length: 13 residues. This sample comprised PBMCs, obtained after 24 months of ibrutinib treatment. The clonotype originates from a human donor with chronic lymphocytic leukemia. The chain joins TRBV5-1 to TRBJ2-3, with D uncertain. The DNA of the CDR3 is TGCGCCAGCAGCTTGGGACAACGAGATACGCAGTATTTT. It codes for CASSLGQRDTQYF.